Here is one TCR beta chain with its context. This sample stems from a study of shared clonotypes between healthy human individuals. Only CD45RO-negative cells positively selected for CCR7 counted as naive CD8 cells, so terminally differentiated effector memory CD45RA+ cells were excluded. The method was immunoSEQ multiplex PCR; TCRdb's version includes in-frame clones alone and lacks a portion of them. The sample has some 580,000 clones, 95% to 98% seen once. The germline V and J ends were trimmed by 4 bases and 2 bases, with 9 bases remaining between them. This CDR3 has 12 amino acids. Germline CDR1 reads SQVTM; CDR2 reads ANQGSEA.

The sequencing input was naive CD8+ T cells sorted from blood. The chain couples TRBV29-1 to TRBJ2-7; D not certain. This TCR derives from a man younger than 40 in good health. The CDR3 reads CSVVVRAYEQYF. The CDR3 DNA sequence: TGCAGCGTTGTCGTCCGCGCCTACGAGCAGTACTTC.